A selection of T cell receptor beta chains follows, all from one sample in a study of T cells in localized non-small cell lung cancer. Using immunoSEQ multiplex PCR, the repertoire was profiled, and TCRdb retains in-frame clones only, with some absent. Of under 55,000 clones listed, about 91% are singletons. This material consisted of PBMCs, taken before any cancer treatment. The source is a woman aged 35-75 years with stage II lung adenocarcinoma. Each CDR3 is given with its conserved first and last residue. Fields, in order: D gene, J gene, V gene, clone size, CDR3 protein, CDR3 DNA. D genes are given only for firm matches. Only part of the rows carry a size: once, few, many, or a class if the clone is expanded.

.	TRBJ2-6	TRBV2	.	CASTWQGRSGANVLTF	TGTGCCAGCACTTGGCAGGGGCGGTCGGGGGCCAACGTCCTGACTTTC
TRBD1	TRBJ1-2	TRBV5-1	few	CASSLGAAGAGGRMGPNGYTF	TGCGCCAGCAGCTTGGGGGCCGCTGGGGCAGGGGGCAGGATGGGCCCTAATGGCTACACCTTC
TRBD2	TRBJ2-7	TRBV5-1	.	CASSYVAGGNLYEQYF	TGCGCCAGCAGCTATGTAGCGGGAGGAAACCTCTACGAGCAGTACTTC
.	TRBJ1-5	TRBV5-1	.	CASSPDRQGQPQHF	TGCGCCAGCAGCCCCGACAGGCAGGGACAGCCCCAGCATTTT
.	TRBJ1-1	TRBV28	.	CASSLSGASAEAFF	TGTGCCAGCAGTTTATCAGGGGCCAGCGCTGAAGCTTTCTTT
TRBD2	TRBJ2-5	TRBV9	.	CASSVGLAGGLEETQYF	TGTGCCAGCAGCGTAGGGTTAGCGGGGGGCCTCGAAGAGACCCAGTACTTC
.	TRBJ2-1	TRBV5-1	.	CASSSWTVSYNEQFF	TGCGCCAGCAGCTCTTGGACGGTGTCCTACAATGAGCAGTTCTTC
.	TRBJ1-6	TRBV7-9	.	CAGGQTNSPLHF	TGTGCCGGGGGGCAGACCAATTCACCCCTCCACTTT
.	TRBJ1-4	TRBV9	.	CASSVAEGGPWEKLFF	TGTGCCAGCAGCGTAGCTGAGGGGGGCCCTTGGGAAAAACTGTTTTTT
.	TRBJ2-3	TRBV29-1	.	CNLEGWESTDTQYF	TGCAACTTAGAGGGCTGGGAAAGCACAGATACGCAGTATTTT
.	TRBJ1-5	TRBV2	.	CASRPGGGSQPQHF	TGTGCCAGCAGACCCGGGGGCGGCAGTCAGCCCCAGCATTTT
.	TRBJ2-7	TRBV19	once	CASSSLSQSSYEQYF	TGTGCCAGTAGCTCCCTTTCACAGAGCTCCTACGAGCAGTACTTC
.	TRBJ2-7	TRBV19	.	CASSSLAFGLYEQYF	TGTGCCAGTAGCTCTCTAGCGTTCGGACTCTACGAGCAGTACTTC
.	TRBJ1-3	TRBV2	.	CASSEPRNGNTIYF	TGTGCCAGCAGTGAACCCAGAAATGGAAACACCATATATTTT
TRBD2	TRBJ2-5	TRBV19	.	CASSTGLAGGKETQYF	TGTGCCAGTAGTACGGGACTAGCGGGAGGAAAAGAGACCCAGTACTTC
.	TRBJ2-5	TRBV6-5	.	CASSYELALETQYF	TGTGCCAGCAGTTACGAATTAGCGTTAGAGACCCAGTACTTC
.	TRBJ2-1	TRBV28	.	CASSLSETTEQFF	TGTGCCAGCAGTTTAAGCGAGACGACTGAGCAGTTCTTC
.	TRBJ1-5	TRBV28	once	CASTPRGGHDQPQHF	TGTGCCAGCACCCCACGCGGGGGCCACGATCAGCCCCAGCATTTT
TRBD2	TRBJ2-1	TRBV7-6	.	CASSRIIAGSTYNEQFF	TGTGCCAGCAGCAGAATAATAGCGGGGAGCACCTACAATGAGCAGTTCTTC
.	TRBJ1-1	TRBV5-8	.	CASSFVLAVF	TGTGCCAGCAGCTTTGTGCTCGCCGTCTTT
.	TRBJ2-1	TRBV5-6	.	CASSRTVHEQFF	TGTGCCAGCAGCCGGACAGTCCATGAGCAGTTCTTC
.	TRBJ1-1	TRBV9	.	CASSVTVNTEAFF	TGTGCCAGCAGCGTGACAGTGAACACTGAAGCTTTCTTT
TRBD2	TRBJ2-2	TRBV18	.	CASSPPGTSVFTGELFF	TGTGCCAGCTCACCTCCCGGGACTAGTGTTTTCACCGGGGAGCTGTTTTTT
.	TRBJ1-2	TRBV29-1	.	CSAKGGYGYTF	TGCAGCGCGAAGGGGGGCTATGGCTACACCTTC
TRBD2	TRBJ2-3	TRBV19	once	CASTYSGGAADTQYF	TGTGCCAGTACCTATAGCGGGGGGGCCGCAGATACGCAGTATTTT
.	TRBJ1-5	TRBV27	.	CASSPPGGNQPQHF	TGTGCCAGCAGCCCGCCGGGGGGCAATCAGCCCCAGCATTTT
.	TRBJ1-1	TRBV21-1	.	CASSKGVGSGDTEAFF	TGTGCCAGCAGCAAAGGTGTGGGTTCAGGGGACACTGAAGCTTTCTTT
.	TRBJ1-1	TRBV9	.	CASSQAGGGTEAFF	TGTGCCAGCAGCCAAGCCGGGGGCGGCACTGAAGCTTTCTTT
TRBD2	TRBJ2-5	TRBV11-2	.	CASSSGLAEETQYF	TGTGCCAGCAGCTCGGGACTAGCGGAAGAGACCCAGTACTTC
.	TRBJ2-1	TRBV5-1	.	CASSYRSSYNEQFF	TGCGCCAGCAGCTACAGGAGCTCCTACAATGAGCAGTTCTTC
TRBD1	TRBJ2-2	TRBV7-3	.	CASSPPRDRPLVANNTGELFF	TGTGCCAGCAGCCCCCCCCGGGACAGACCCTTAGTCGCTAACAACACCGGGGAGCTGTTTTTT